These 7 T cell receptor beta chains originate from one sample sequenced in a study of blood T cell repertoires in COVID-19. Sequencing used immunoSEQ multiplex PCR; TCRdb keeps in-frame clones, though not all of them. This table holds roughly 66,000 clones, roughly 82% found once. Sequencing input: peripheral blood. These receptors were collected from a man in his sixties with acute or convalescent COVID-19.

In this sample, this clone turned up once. CDR3 residues: CASSDLVPFFDEQYF. The CDR3 DNA reads TGTGCCAGCAGTGACTTAGTTCCCTTTTTCGACGAGCAGTACTTC. This sequence joins TRBV2 and TRBJ2-7; D ambiguous. Germline CDR1 reads SNHLY; CDR2 reads FYNNEI. Trimming left V 3 bases short and J 5 bases short, with 17 bases between. The CDR3 length is 15 residues.

The CDR3 region has the DNA TGTGCCAGCAGTTACCAAGGACAGTCCGGCTACACCTTC. It codes for CASSYQGQSGYTF. This rearrangement joins TRBV6-5 to TRBJ1-2; a possible D gene is TRBD1 (6 bases). Trimming left V 2 bases short and J 8 bases short, with 12 bases between. Germline V gene data show CDR1 as MNHEY and CDR2 as SVGAGI. There are 13 residues in the CDR3.

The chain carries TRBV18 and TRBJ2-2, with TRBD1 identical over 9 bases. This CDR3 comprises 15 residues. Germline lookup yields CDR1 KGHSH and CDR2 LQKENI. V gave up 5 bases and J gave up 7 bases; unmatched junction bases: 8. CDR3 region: CASSEGQGINGELFF. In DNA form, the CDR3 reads TGTGCCAGCTCAGAAGGACAGGGGATAAACGGGGAGCTGTTTTTT.

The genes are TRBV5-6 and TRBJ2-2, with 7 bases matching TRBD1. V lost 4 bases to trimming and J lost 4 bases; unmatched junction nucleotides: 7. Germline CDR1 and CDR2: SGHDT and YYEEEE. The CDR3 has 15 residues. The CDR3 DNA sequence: TGTGCCAGCAGCCGACAGGGTTTCGGCACCGGGGAGCTGTTTTTT. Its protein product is CASSRQGFGTGELFF.

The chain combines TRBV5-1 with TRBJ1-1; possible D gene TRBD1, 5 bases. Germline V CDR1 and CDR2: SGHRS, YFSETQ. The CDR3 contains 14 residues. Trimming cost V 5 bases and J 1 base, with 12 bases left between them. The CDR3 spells CASRYRSGNTEAFF. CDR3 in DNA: TGCGCCAGCAGGTACAGGTCGGGGAACACTGAAGCTTTCTTT.

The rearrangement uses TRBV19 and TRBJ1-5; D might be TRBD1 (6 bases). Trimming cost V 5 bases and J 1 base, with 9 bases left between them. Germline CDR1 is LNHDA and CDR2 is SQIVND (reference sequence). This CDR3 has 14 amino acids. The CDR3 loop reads CASSLGASNQPQHF. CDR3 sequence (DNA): TGTGCCAGTAGTTTGGGGGCAAGCAATCAGCCCCAGCATTTT.

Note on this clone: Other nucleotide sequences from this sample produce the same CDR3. This chain's CDR3 is CASSLGTEYNEQFF. CDR3 in DNA: TGTGCCAGCAGCTTAGGGACAGAATACAATGAGCAGTTCTTC. The gene calls are TRBV7-2 and TRBJ2-1, with D maybe TRBD1 (6 bases). In germline, CDR1 is SGHTA, CDR2 FQGNSA. This CDR3 is built from 14 residues. V lost 1 base to trimming and J lost 4 bases, with 8 bases between them.